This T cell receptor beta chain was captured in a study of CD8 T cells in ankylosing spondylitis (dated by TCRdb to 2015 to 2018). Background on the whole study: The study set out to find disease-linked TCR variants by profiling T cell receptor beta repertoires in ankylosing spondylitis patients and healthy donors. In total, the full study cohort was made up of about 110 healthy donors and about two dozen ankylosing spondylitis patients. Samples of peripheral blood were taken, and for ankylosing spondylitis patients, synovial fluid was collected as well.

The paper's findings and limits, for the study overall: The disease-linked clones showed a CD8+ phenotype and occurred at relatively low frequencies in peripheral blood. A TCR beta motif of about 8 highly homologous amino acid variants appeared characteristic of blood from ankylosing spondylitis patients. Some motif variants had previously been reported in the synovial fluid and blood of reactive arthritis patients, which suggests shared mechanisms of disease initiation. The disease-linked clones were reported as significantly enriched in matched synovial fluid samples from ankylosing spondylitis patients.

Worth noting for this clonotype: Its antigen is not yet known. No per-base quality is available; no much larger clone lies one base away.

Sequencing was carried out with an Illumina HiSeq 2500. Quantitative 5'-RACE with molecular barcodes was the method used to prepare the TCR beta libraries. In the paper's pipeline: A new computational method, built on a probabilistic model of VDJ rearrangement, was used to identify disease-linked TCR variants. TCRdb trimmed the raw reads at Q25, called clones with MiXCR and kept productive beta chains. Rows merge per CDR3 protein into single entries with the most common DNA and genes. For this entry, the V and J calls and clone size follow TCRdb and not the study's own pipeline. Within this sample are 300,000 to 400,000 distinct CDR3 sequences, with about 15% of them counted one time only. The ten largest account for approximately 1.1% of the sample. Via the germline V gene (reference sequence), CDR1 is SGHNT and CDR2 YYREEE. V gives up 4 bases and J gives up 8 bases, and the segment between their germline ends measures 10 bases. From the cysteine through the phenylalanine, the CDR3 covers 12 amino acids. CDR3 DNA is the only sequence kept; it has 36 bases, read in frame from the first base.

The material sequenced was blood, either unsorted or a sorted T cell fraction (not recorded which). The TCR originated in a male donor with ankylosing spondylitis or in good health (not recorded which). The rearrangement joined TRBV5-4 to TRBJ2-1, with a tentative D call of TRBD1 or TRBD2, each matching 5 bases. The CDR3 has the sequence CASSLRDHEQFF. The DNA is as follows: TGTGCCAGCAGCCTACGGGACCATGAGCAGTTCTTC.